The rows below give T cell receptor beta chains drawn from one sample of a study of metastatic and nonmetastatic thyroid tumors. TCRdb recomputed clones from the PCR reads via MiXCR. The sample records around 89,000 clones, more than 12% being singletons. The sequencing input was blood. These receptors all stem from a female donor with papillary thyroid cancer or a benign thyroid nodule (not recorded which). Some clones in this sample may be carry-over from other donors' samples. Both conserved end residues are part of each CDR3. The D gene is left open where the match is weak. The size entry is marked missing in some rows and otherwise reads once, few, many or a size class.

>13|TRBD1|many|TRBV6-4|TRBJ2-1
TGTGCCAGCAGTGAGGAGGCAGGGGGTAATATGGTCTTC
CASSEEAGGNMVF
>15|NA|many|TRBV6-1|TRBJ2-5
TGTGCCAGCAGTTTGCAGGGTGGGGGCCAAGAGACCCAGTACTTC
CASSLQGGGQETQYF
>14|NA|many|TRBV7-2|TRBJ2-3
TGTGCCAGCAGCTTTTTACTATACACAGATACGCAGTATTTT
CASSFLLYTDTQYF
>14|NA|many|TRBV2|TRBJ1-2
TGTGCCAGCACGGGGGGGCATTCGTACTATGGCTACACCTTC
CASTGGHSYYGYTF
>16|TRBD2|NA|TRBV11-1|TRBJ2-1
TGTGCCAGCATCCTACTTGGGGCGGGGGGTAACAATGAGCAGCTCTTC
CASILLGAGGNNEQLF
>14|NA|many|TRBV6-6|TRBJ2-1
TGTGCCAGCAGTTACTCCTATAGTCACAATGAGCAGTTCTTC
CASSYSYSHNEQFF
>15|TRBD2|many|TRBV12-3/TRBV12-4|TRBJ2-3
TGTGCCAGCAGTTTTTGGGAGGGTGCCACAGATACGCAGTATTTT
CASSFWEGATDTQYF
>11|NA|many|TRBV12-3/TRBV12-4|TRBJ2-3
TGTGCCAGCAGTTTAAGCCATACGCAGTATTTT
CASSLSHTQYF
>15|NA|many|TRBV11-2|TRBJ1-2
TGTGCCAGCAGCTTTGCGGCAGGGCCCTACTATGGCTACACCTTC
CASSFAAGPYYGYTF
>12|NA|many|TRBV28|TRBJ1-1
TGTGCCAGCAACCGGGGGATCTCTGAAGCTTTCTTT
CASNRGISEAFF
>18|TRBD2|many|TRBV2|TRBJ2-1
TGTGCCAGCAGTGAATTTATTTGGCTAGCGGGGGGCTACAATGAGCAGTTCTTC
CASSEFIWLAGGYNEQFF
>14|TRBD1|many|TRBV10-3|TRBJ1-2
TGTGCCATCAGTGGGGGACAGGGGGCGAATGGCTACACCTTC
CAISGGQGANGYTF
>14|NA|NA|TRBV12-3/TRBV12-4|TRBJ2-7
TGTGCCATCATGGAGGGCCCGACGGACTACGAGCATTACTTC
CAIMEGPTDYEHYF
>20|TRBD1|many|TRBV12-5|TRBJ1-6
TGTGCTAGTGGTTGCCCAGGACAGGGGGCAAACCGGCAGGGTAATTCACCCCTCCACTTT
CASGCPGQGANRQGNSPLHF
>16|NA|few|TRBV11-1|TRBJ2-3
TGTGCCAGCAGCTTAGCCATGGTTCGACAGCCAGATACGCAGTATTTT
CASSLAMVRQPDTQYF
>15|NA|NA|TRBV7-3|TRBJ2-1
TGTGCCAGCAGCCCTCAGGGTTACTCCTACAATGAGCAGTTCTTC
CASSPQGYSYNEQFF
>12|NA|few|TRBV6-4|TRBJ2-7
TGTGCCAGCTTATACATAAACTACGAGCAGTACTTC
CASLYINYEQYF
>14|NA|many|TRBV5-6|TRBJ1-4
TGTGCCAGCAGCTGGAGGTGGGGGAATGAAAAACTGTTTTTT
CASSWRWGNEKLFF
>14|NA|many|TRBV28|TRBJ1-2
TGTGCCAGCAGTTTATTCGCCAAGCCATATGGCTACACCTTC
CASSLFAKPYGYTF
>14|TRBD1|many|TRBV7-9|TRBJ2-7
TGTGCCAGCAGCTCGGACAGGGGGCTTCACGAGCAGTACTTC
CASSSDRGLHEQYF
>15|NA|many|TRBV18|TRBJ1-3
TGTGCCAGCTCAGCTTCAGGCCGATCGAGGAACACCATATATTTT
CASSASGRSRNTIYF
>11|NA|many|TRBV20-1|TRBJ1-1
TGCAGTGCTAGGATTCCAATCGGAGCTTTCTTT
CSARIPIGAFF
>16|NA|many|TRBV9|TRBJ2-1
TGTGCCAGCAGCGTAGAAGGTAGCGGATTCTACAATGAGCAGTTCTTC
CASSVEGSGFYNEQFF
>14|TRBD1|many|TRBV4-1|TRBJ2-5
TGCGCCAGCAGCCAAGACAGGGGGCCCGAGACCCAGTACTTC
CASSQDRGPETQYF
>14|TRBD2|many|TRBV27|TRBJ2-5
TGTGCCAGCAGTTTCAATAGCGGGGTGCAGACCCAGTACTTC
CASSFNSGVQTQYF
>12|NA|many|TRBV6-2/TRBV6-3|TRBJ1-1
TGTGCCAGCAGTTTAGGAGGGTGGAGAGCTTTCTTT
CASSLGGWRAFF
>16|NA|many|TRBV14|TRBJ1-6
TGTGCCAGCAGCCAAGAAGCTTCAGGGGCAGGTTCACCCCTCCACTTT
CASSQEASGAGSPLHF
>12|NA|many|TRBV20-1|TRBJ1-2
TGCAGTCCGGCCCTAGGTGGGGGTGGCTACACCTTC
CSPALGGGGYTF
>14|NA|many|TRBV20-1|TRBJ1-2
TGCAGTGCTCACCTAGGCCCCGTCCGCTATGGCTACACCTTC
CSAHLGPVRYGYTF
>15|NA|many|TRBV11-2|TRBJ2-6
TGTGCCAGCAGGGGCGTGAGGACTGGGGCCAACGTCCTGACTTTC
CASRGVRTGANVLTF
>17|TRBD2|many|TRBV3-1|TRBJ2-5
TGTGCCAGCAGCCTTGGGACTAGCGGGGGGTTTAAAGAGACCCAGTACTTC
CASSLGTSGGFKETQYF
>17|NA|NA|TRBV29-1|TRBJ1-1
TGCAGCGTGACCGGGACCACTCGTGCACTGACGAACACTGAAGCTTTCTTT
CSVTGTTRALTNTEAFF
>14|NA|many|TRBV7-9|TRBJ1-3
TGTGCCAGCAGCTTAGGTGACTCTGGAAACACCATATATTTT
CASSLGDSGNTIYF
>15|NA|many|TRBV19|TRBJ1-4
TGTGCCAGTAGTATCCCACAGGGCCGGAATGAAAAACTGTTTTTT
CASSIPQGRNEKLFF
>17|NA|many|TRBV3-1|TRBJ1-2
TGTGCCAGCAGCCAAGATACCGGGGGCGACCCCTTTTATGGCTACACCTTC
CASSQDTGGDPFYGYTF
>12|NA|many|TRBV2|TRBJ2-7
TGTGCCAGCAGTGACAGGGTCTACGAGCAGTACTTC
CASSDRVYEQYF
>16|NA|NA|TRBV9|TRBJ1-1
TGTGCCGGCAGCGTAGAGCCCGACAGTTGGGCCACTGAAGCTTTCTTT
CAGSVEPDSWATEAFF
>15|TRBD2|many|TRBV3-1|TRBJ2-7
TGTGCCAGCAGCCAAGGGACTAGCGGGGGCTACGAGCAGTACTTC
CASSQGTSGGYEQYF
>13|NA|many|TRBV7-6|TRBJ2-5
TGTGCCAGCAGCTACTCAGGGGGGGAGACCCAGTACTTC
CASSYSGGETQYF